This TCR beta chain derives from a study of T cell responses to AZD1222 COVID-19 vaccine. General study findings and limits: Seropositive status at baseline applied to only six AZD1222 recipients. After two AZD1222 doses, spike-specific TCR breadth and depth rose versus day 0. White British donors predominated, females outnumbered males, and clonal diversity was possibly underestimated. No day 14 peak samples; only post-peak repertoires were characterized.

This CDR3 has 17 amino acids. The V gene's germline CDR1 is SGHTA and CDR2 FQGNSA. Trimming left V 1 base short and J 0 bases short, with 13 bases between. Worth noting for this clone: Its antigen is undetermined.

Sequencing used immunoSEQ multiplex PCR; TCRdb keeps in-frame clones, though not all of them. The sample records approximately 150,000 clones, roughly 91% being singletons. This chain links TRBV7-2 with TRBJ2-1; D is uncertain. The origin of this receptor is an adult who received the AZD1222 COVID-19 vaccine. The sample consisted of peripheral blood, taken 28 days after the second AZD1222 dose. The CDR3 nucleotides are TGTGCCAGCAGCTTAGGCTCGGCCAGGAGCTCCTACAATGAGCAGTTCTTC. Amino acids: CASSLGSARSSYNEQFF.